This TCR beta chain originates from a study of tissue T cells after allogeneic stem cell transplantation. Points on this clone: The target antigen is unknown.

Overall study results and limits: Few T cell clones were shared across patients, but motif clusters showed tissue-specific shared signatures. The patient cohort was small and clinically heterogeneous, with limited sampling depth. Blood and spleen captured only part of the tissue TCR repertoire. Within patients, tissue anatomy strongly shaped TCR repertoire composition.

Data came from immunoSEQ multiplex PCR; TCRdb stores just in-frame clones and leaves some out. The sample records some 6,100 clones, about 64% being singletons. Per the germline V gene, CDR1 is MDHEN and CDR2 is SYDVKM. The CDR3 sequence is 14 residues long. The V gene lost 10 bases and the J gene lost 4 bases, with 17 bases spanning the gap. The sequence came from a woman aged 18-49 years with breast cancer. The chain uses TRBV28 and TRBJ1-3; a possible D gene is TRBD1 (5 bases). This specimen was duodenum tissue, taken at autopsy. CDR3 loop: CANPTEGWGNTIYF. CDR3 DNA: TGTGCCAATCCGACAGAAGGGTGGGGAAACACCATATATTTT. Drawing the rest from reference TRBV28 and TRBJ1-3, the complete variable domain is DVKVTQSSRYLVKRTGEKVFLECVQDMDHENMFWYRQDPGLGLRLIYFSYDVKMKEKGDIPEGYSVSREKKERFSLILESASTNQTSMYLCANPTEGWGNTIYFGEGSWLTVV.